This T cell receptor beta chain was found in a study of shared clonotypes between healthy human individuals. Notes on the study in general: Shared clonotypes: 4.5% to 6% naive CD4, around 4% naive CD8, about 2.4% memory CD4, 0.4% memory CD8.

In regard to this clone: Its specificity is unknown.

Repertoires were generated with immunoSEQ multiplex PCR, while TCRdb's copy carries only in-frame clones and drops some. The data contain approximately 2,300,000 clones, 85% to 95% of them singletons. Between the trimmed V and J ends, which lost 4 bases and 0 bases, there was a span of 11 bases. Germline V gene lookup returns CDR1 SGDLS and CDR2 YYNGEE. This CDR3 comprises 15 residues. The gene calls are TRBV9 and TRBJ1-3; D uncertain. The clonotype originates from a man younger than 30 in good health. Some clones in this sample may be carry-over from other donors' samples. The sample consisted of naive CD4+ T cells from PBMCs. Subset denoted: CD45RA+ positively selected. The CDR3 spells CASSTLGNSGNTIYF. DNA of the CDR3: TGTGCCAGCAGCACCCTCGGGAACTCTGGAAACACCATATATTTT.